Detailed here is one T cell receptor beta chain. Its antigen is currently unknown. Germline V lookup: CDR1 SGHKS, CDR2 YYEKEE (reference sequence). V was clipped by 2 bases and J by 6 bases; unmatched bases: 5. This CDR3 has 14 residues. Expressed TCRB transcripts got sequenced, as all isolated RNA was reverse transcribed. TCRdb's table, derived via immunoSEQ multiplex PCR, lists solely in-frame clones and lacks some. In the table there are around 310,000 clones, approximately 10% of which are singletons. The entry originates in a study of beta chain features in type 1 diabetes. Study conclusions and caveats: Individuals with type 1 diabetes displayed fewer insertions and more deletions at VDJ junctions. Cells expressing TCR highly could be over-represented by cDNA sequencing. HLA influence on TCRB rearrangement stayed unresolved here. Within patients, naive, central memory and Treg TCRB repertoires seemed more similar than within healthy donors.

The V gene is TRBV5-5, the J gene TRBJ1-5, with 7 positions matching TRBD1. The specimen was naive CD4+ T cells from blood. This TCR was recovered from a woman aged 25 to 39 in good health. CDR3 sequence reads: CASSLTGEGQPQHF. The CDR3 DNA reads as TGTGCCAGCAGCTTAACAGGGGAAGGTCAGCCCCAGCATTTT.